This TCR beta chain originates from a study of metastatic and nonmetastatic thyroid tumors. Across the study: Thyroid patients, malignant and benign, had repertoires compared across blood and tumor or nodule tissue.

There are a few counts of this clone. TCRdb ran MiXCR on the PCR reads. Altogether fewer than 40,000 clones are present, 20% to 25% being singletons, with the ten largest covering 3% to 3.5%. Before thyroid surgery, none of the patients had received any treatment. The TCR sequence derives from a male donor with papillary thyroid cancer or a benign thyroid nodule (not recorded which). Some clones in this sample may be carry-over from other donors' samples. The source material was tumor tissue.

The chain's CDR3 is CASGLELSNQPQHF. DNA for the CDR3: TGTGCCAGCGGGTTGGAACTGAGCAATCAGCCCCAGCATTTT. V is TRBV12-3 or TRBV12-4 and J is TRBJ1-5; D is undetermined. This CDR3 comprises 14 residues. The germline V and J ends were trimmed by 8 bases and 1 base, with 12 bases remaining between them.